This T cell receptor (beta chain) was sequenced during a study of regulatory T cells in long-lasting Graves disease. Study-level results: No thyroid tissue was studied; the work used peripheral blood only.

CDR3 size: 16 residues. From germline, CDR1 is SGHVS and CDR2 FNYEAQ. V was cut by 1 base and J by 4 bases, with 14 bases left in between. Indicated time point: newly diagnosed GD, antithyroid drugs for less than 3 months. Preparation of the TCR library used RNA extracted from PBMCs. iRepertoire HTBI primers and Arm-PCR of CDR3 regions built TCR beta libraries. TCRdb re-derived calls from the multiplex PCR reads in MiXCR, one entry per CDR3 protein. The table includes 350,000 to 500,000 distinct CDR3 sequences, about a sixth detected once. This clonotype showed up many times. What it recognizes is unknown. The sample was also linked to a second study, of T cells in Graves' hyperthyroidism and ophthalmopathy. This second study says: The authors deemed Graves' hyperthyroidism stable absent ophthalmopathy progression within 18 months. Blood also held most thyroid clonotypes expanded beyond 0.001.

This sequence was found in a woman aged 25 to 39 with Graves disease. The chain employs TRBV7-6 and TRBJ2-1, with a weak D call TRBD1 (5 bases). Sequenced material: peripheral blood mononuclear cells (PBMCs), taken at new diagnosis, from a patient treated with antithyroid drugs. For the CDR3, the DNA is TGTGCCAGCAGCTTAGTCACAGGAGAAAAGTACAATGAGCAGTTCTTC. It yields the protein CASSLVTGEKYNEQFF.